These 13 T cell receptor beta chains were all obtained from the same sample, sequenced in a study of blood T cell repertoires in COVID-19. The assay was immunoSEQ multiplex PCR, and TCRdb's table has in-frame clones only and misses some. Of 130,000 or so clones listed, around 82% were seen once; the top ten hold about 1.3%. The sample comprised peripheral blood. The receptors here all came from a man between 60 and 75 years old with acute or convalescent COVID-19.

This chain joins TRBV28 and TRBJ1-1; a possible D gene is TRBD1 (6 bases). CDR1 is MDHEN and CDR2 is SYDVKM in the germline V gene. Deletions cut 2 bases from V and 1 base from J, with 8 bases between. The CDR3 extends over 14 amino acids. The CDR3 spells CASSLGQTNTEAFF. CDR3 coding DNA: TGTGCCAGCAGTTTAGGACAGACGAACACTGAAGCTTTCTTT.

This chain connects TRBV5-4 to TRBJ2-3, with 7 bases that match TRBD1. CDR1 is SGHNT and CDR2 is YYREEE in the germline V gene (reference sequence). After removal of 1 base from V and 4 bases from J, the junction contained 9 bases not matched to a gene. CDR3 size: 16 residues. The CDR3 loop reads CASSLPRQGNADTQYF. DNA for the CDR3: TGTGCCAGCAGCTTGCCACGACAGGGTAACGCAGATACGCAGTATTTT.

The chain carries TRBV5-6 and TRBJ1-2; maybe TRBD1 (6 bases). The germline V gene has CDR1 SGHDT and CDR2 YYEEEE. There are 15 residues in the CDR3. V was cut by 0 bases and J by 3 bases, with 12 bases left in between. The chain's CDR3 is CASSLVAGAYYGYTF. The CDR3 DNA reads as TGTGCCAGCAGCTTGGTGGCAGGGGCATACTATGGCTACACCTTC.

The chain uses TRBV12-3 or TRBV12-4 and TRBJ2-7, with D possibly being TRBD1 (5 bases). This CDR3 comprises 12 residues. The V end was cut by 3 bases, the J end by 4 bases, with 7 bases between. CDR3 sequence reads: CASSLQGYEQYF. The CDR3 region has the DNA TGTGCCAGCAGTTTGCAGGGTTACGAGCAGTACTTC.

CDR3 sequence reads: CASSSDFGRGGYTF. CDR3 nucleotides: TGTGCCAGCAGTTCAGACTTCGGCCGGGGTGGCTACACCTTC. The J gene is TRBJ1-2, the V gene TRBV27, with D unresolved. There are 14 residues in the CDR3. V dropped 4 bases and J dropped 7 bases, with 16 bases sitting between them. The germline V gene encodes CDR1 MNHEY and CDR2 SMNVEV (reference sequence).

The rearrangement uses TRBV24-1 and TRBJ2-2; D possibly corresponds to TRBD2 (5 bases). Germline CDR1 and CDR2: KGHDR and SFDVKD. V lost 0 bases, J lost 3 bases, and 16 bases lay in between. This CDR3 comprises 18 residues. The CDR3 loop is CATSDLVGIPPYTGELFF. CDR3 coding DNA: TGTGCCACCAGTGATTTGGTCGGGATACCCCCTTACACCGGGGAGCTGTTTTTT.

CDR3 bases: TGCGCCAGCAGCTTGGAGGGACAGGGGTTGGCACCCCTCCACTTT. Its protein is CASSLEGQGLAPLHF. This rearrangement joins TRBV5-1 to TRBJ1-6; TRBD1 matches 10 bases. The CDR3 is 15 residues long. J lost 11 bases, V lost 0 bases, and 5 bases had no gene match. In germline, CDR1 is SGHRS, CDR2 YFSETQ. Variable domain in full (rest from reference TRBV5-1 and TRBJ1-6): KAGVTQTPRYLIKTRGQQVTLSCSPISGHRSVSWYQQTPGQGLQFLFEYFSETQRNKGNFPGRFSGRQFSNSRSEMNVSTLELGDSALYLCASSLEGQGLAPLHFGNGTRLTVT.

Details on this clone: At one end, the junction sequence differs from germline, possibly due to a read error. The chain couples TRBV6-5 to TRBJ2-3; 8 nucleotides line up with TRBD2. The V gene's germline CDR1 is MNHEY and CDR2 SVGAGI. The CDR3 runs 12 residues. The CDR3 sequence is CASSPRSRGGHF. The CDR3 coding sequence is TGTGCCAGCAGTCCTAGGTCCCGGGGGGGGCATTTT.

This sequence joins TRBV19 and TRBJ1-5, with 9 bases matching TRBD1. Losses at the gene ends were 2 bases for V and 4 bases for J; bases not matched to a gene: 6. Germline V gene lookup returns CDR1 LNHDA and CDR2 SQIVND (reference sequence). The CDR3 covers 16 residues. The CDR3 loop reads CASSINRQGGNQPQHF. The CDR3 DNA reads TGTGCCAGTAGTATAAACCGACAGGGGGGAAATCAGCCCCAGCATTTT.

The chain joins TRBV19 to TRBJ2-1; 8 nucleotides align to TRBD1. Looked up from germline, CDR1 is LNHDA and CDR2 is SQIVND (reference sequence). The CDR3 has 18 amino acids. V gave up 4 bases and J gave up 6 bases; unmatched junction bases: 17. The CDR3 region has the DNA TGTGCCAGTAGTAACGCTCCGACAGGGGTAATCCGTGGCAATGAGCAGTTCTTC. This sequence encodes CASSNAPTGVIRGNEQFF.

The chain is built from TRBV3-1 (or the pseudogene TRBV3-2) and TRBJ2-1; 8 bases align to TRBD1. The germline gives CDR1 LGHDT, CDR2 YNNKEL (reference sequence). The V segment lost 1 base and the J segment 2 bases; nucleotides outside the gene matches: 13. The CDR3 has 19 amino acids. In DNA form, the CDR3 reads TGTGCCAGCAGCCAAGTTACCCCAGGGGGCGGGGTACCCTACAATGAGCAGTTCTTC. It translates to CASSQVTPGGGVPYNEQFF.

This rearrangement joins TRBV5-1 to TRBJ2-7; TRBD1 matches at 9 bases. There are 14 residues in the CDR3. Germline values: CDR1 SGHRS, CDR2 YFSETQ. Trimming at V came to 4 bases and at J to 5 bases, leaving 7 bases not matched to a gene. The CDR3 spells CASSQTGGVDEQYF. In nucleotides, the CDR3 is TGCGCCAGCAGCCAAACAGGGGGCGTGGACGAGCAGTACTTC.

This clone appeared a single time. The chain couples TRBV30 to TRBJ1-1; D is undetermined. Trimming stripped 0 bases from V and 8 bases from J, with 7 bases between. This CDR3 has 11 residues. Germline values: CDR1 GTSNPN, CDR2 SVGIG (reference sequence). DNA for the CDR3: TGTGCCTGGAGTGTACAATGGGAAGCTTTCTTT. It encodes CAWSVQWEAFF. Looking up the rest from reference TRBV30 and TRBJ1-1 gives the full variable domain: SQTIHQWPATLVQPVGSPLSLECTVEGTSNPNLYWYRQAAGRGLQLLFYSVGIGQISSEVPQNLSASRPQDRQFILSSKKLLLSDSGFYLCAWSVQWEAFFGQGTRLTVV.